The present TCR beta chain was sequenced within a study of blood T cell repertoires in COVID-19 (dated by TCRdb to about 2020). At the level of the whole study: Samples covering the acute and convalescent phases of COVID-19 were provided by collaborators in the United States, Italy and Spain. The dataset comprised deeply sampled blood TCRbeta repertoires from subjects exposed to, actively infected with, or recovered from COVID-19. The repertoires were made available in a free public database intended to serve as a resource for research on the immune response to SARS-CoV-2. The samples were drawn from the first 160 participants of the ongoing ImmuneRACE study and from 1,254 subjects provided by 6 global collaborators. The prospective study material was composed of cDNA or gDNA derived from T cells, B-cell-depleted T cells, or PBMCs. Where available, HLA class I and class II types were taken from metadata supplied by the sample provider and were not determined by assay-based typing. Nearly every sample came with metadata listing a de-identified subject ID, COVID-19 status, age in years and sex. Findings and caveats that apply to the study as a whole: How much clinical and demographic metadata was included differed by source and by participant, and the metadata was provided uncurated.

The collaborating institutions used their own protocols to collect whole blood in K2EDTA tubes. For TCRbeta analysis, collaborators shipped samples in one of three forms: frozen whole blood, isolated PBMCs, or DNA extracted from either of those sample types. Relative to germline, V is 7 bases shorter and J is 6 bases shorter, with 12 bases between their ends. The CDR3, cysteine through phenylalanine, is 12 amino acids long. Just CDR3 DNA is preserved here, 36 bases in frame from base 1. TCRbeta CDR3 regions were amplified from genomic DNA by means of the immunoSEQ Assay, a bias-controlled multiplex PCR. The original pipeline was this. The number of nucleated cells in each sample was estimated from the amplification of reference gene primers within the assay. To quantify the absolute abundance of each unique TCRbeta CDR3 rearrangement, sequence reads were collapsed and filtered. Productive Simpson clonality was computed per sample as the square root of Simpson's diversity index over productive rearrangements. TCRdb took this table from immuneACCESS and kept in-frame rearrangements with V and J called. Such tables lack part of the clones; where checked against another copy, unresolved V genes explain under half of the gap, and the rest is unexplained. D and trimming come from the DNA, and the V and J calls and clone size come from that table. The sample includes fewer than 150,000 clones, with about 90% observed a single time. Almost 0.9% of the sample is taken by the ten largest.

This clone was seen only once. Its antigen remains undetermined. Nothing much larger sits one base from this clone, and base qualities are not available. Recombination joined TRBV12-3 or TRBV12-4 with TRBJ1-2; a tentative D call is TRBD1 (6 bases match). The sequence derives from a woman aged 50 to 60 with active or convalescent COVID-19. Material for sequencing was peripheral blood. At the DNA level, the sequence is TGTGCCAGCACCAGGGACATTAATGGCTACACCTTC. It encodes CASTRDINGYTF.